The clone carrying this T cell receptor (beta chain) was detected once. This sample was taken from a study of blood T cell repertoires in COVID-19. Study in general: The analysed material was cDNA or gDNA that came from T cells, B-cell-depleted T cells, or PBMCs.

The assay was immunoSEQ multiplex PCR, and TCRdb's table has in-frame clones only and misses some. This repertoire shows about 210,000 clones, more than 75% found once; its top ten account for over 4%. This receptor was obtained from a woman in her 70s with COVID-19, enrolled during active disease. What was sequenced was peripheral blood.

Here the CDR3 reads CASSRAGVANNEQFF. The CDR3 bases are TGTGCCAGCTCACGGGCGGGAGTAGCAAACAATGAGCAGTTCTTC. The chain links TRBV18 to TRBJ2-1, with 7 bases fitting TRBD2. This CDR3 is built from 15 residues. CDR1 is KGHSH, CDR2 LQKENI, per germline. The V and J ends lost 4 bases and 5 bases, in that order; junction bases with no gene match: 8.